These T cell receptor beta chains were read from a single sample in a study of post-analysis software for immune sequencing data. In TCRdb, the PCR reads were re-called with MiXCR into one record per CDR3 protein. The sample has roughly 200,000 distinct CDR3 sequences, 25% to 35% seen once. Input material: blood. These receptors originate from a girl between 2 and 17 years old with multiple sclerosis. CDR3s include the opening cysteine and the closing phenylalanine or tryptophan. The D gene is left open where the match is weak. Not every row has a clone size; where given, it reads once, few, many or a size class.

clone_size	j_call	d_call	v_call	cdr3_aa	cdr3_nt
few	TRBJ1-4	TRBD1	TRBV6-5	CASSYPTRRTGEPLDEKLFF	TGTGCCAGCAGTTACCCGACACGAAGGACAGGAGAACCTTTAGATGAAAAACTGTTTTTT
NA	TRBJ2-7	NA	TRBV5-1	CASSRKDSLYEQYF	TGCGCCAGCAGCCGCAAAGACAGCCTCTACGAGCAGTACTTC
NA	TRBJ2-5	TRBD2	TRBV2	CASNQGLSGQYF	TGTGCCAGCAATCAGGGACTATCTGGGCAGTACTTC
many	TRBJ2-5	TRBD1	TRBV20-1	CSATPRTGSHKTQYF	TGCAGTGCCACACCCCGGACAGGGAGTCATAAGACCCAGTACTTC
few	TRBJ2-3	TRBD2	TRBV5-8	CASSPFGGGATDTQYF	TGTGCCAGCAGCCCTTTTGGCGGGGGAGCGACAGATACGCAGTATTTT
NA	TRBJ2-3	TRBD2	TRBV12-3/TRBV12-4	CASSPLAGNTDVQYF	TGTGCCAGCAGTCCTCTAGCGGGGAATACAGATGTGCAGTATTTT
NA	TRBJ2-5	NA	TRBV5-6	CASSFGSGGVNEQYF	TGTGCCAGCAGCTTCGGTAGCGGTGGGGTCAATGAGCAGTACTTC
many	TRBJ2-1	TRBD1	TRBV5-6	CASYDRGNEQFF	TGTGCCAGCTATGACAGGGGCAATGAGCAGTTCTTC
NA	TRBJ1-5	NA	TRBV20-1	CSARNNRENQPQHF	TGCAGTGCTAGAAATAACAGGGAGAATCAGCCCCAGCATTTT
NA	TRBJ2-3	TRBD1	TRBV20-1	CSATKQGAWDTQYF	TGCAGTGCTACAAAACAGGGGGCATGGGATACGCAGTATTTT
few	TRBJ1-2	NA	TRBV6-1	CASRGTPGYTF	TGTGCCAGCAGAGGGACGCCGGGCTACACCTTC
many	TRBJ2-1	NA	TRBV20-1	CSARVQAHFGNEQFF	TGCAGTGCTAGAGTCCAGGCCCATTTTGGAAATGAGCAGTTCTTC